A selection of T cell receptor beta chains follows, all from one sample in a study of T cell responses to AZD1222 COVID-19 vaccine. TCRdb's table, derived via immunoSEQ multiplex PCR, lists solely in-frame clones and lacks some. Among 110,000 to 150,000 clones listed, approximately 93% were seen once. This sample comprised peripheral blood, obtained on day 0 of MenACWY control vaccination. These receptors came from an adult in good health. The CDR3 runs from the conserved cysteine through the conserved F or W. D genes are given only for firm matches. Some rows mark clone size as missing; the rest say once, few, many or name a class of expanded clone.

>NA|TRBV6-5|12|NA|TRBJ1-2
TGTGCTTCCCGAGATACAGCCTATGGCTACACCTTC
CASRDTAYGYTF
>NA|TRBV4-3|16|TRBD1|TRBJ1-6
TGCGCCAGCAGCCAAGATCACAGGGGGCAAAATTCACCCCTCCACTTT
CASSQDHRGQNSPLHF
>once|TRBV2|14|NA|TRBJ1-6
TGTGCCAGCAGCGTACAGGGTACAAGCTCACCCCTCCACTTT
CASSVQGTSSPLHF
>NA|TRBV28|16|TRBD1|TRBJ1-3
TGTGCCAGCAGCCCCGACAGGGGGTGGGCCGGAAACACCATATATTTT
CASSPDRGWAGNTIYF
>NA|TRBV9|15|TRBD1|TRBJ1-1
TGTGCCAGCAACCCCCGGACAGGGGAATCCCCTGAAGCTTTCTTT
CASNPRTGESPEAFF
>NA|TRBV12-5|14|NA|TRBJ1-1
TGTGCTAGTGGTTTGACGATTTCGGGGACTGAAGCTTTCTTT
CASGLTISGTEAFF
>NA|TRBV4-2|14|NA|TRBJ2-2
TGTGCCAGCACCAACAGGAGGGACTCCGGGGAGCTGTTTTTT
CASTNRRDSGELFF
>NA|TRBV6-5|15|TRBD1|TRBJ1-1
TGTGCCAGCACCCCGGGACAGGGCCTTTTCTCTGAAGCTTTCTTT
CASTPGQGLFSEAFF
>NA|TRBV29-1|13|NA|TRBJ1-1
TGCAGCGTTGAAGCTAGGGAAAACACTGAAGCTTTCTTT
CSVEARENTEAFF
>NA|TRBV4-1|17|NA|TRBJ2-2
TGCGCCAGCAGCCGCCTCATCGCCGGGGCAGGCGCCGGGGAGCTGTTTTTT
CASSRLIAGAGAGELFF
>NA|TRBV18|17|NA|TRBJ1-2
TGTGCCAGCTCACCAATCGGACAGAGTCAGAACAACTATGGCTACACCTTC
CASSPIGQSQNNYGYTF
>NA|TRBV11-2|15|NA|TRBJ2-3
TGTGCCAGCAGCTTAGGAGGCCTAAGCACAGATACGCAGTATTTT
CASSLGGLSTDTQYF
>NA|TRBV7-6|12|NA|TRBJ2-1
TGTGCCAGCAGCTTGGTAGGGGACTCCCAGTTCTTC
CASSLVGDSQFF
>NA|TRBV9|15|NA|TRBJ1-3
TGTGCCAGCAGCGTAGAGTCTTTCTCTGGAAACACCATATATTTT
CASSVESFSGNTIYF
>NA|TRBV19|15|NA|TRBJ1-6
TGTGCCACCTTGGACTTGAGCTCCTATAATTCACCCCTCCACTTT
CATLDLSSYNSPLHF
>NA|TRBV13|15|NA|TRBJ2-5
TGTGCCAGCAGCACCCCCCAAGGGAGTGGGGAGACCCAGTACTTC
CASSTPQGSGETQYF
>few|TRBV5-6|15|TRBD1|TRBJ1-4
TGTGCCAGCAGTCCTACAGGGGCGACTAATGAAAAACTGTTTTTT
CASSPTGATNEKLFF
>NA|TRBV5-1|15|NA|TRBJ2-7
TGCGCCAGCAGCTTGGATGGGACACGAAGTTACGAGCAGTACTTC
CASSLDGTRSYEQYF
>NA|TRBV27|14|NA|TRBJ2-7
TGTGCCAGCAGCCAACCGGGACCGATATACGAGCAGTACTTC
CASSQPGPIYEQYF
>NA|TRBV6-5|13|NA|TRBJ1-6
TGTGCCAGCAGTTACTCTGGGAATTCACCCCTCCACTTT
CASSYSGNSPLHF
>NA|TRBV19|12|NA|TRBJ1-1
TGTGCCAGTAGTCCCGGAGGGACTGAAGCTTTCTTT
CASSPGGTEAFF
>NA|TRBV28|14|TRBD2|TRBJ2-2
TGTGCCAGCACCCTAGGACTAGAGTCCGGGGAGCTGTTTTTT
CASTLGLESGELFF
>NA|TRBV11-2|14|TRBD1|TRBJ2-5
TGTGCCAGCAGCTTAGGACAGGGTCGAGAGACCCAGTACTTC
CASSLGQGRETQYF
>NA|TRBV10-1|19|TRBD1|TRBJ1-6
TGCGCCAGCAGTGAGTCAGGGACAGGGGATCCCCCCGGGAATTCACCCCTCCACTTT
CASSESGTGDPPGNSPLHF
>NA|TRBV6-5|13|TRBD2|TRBJ2-7
TGTGCCAGTAGGGTAGCGGGAAGCTACGAGCAGTACTTC
CASRVAGSYEQYF
>NA|TRBV6-5|14|NA|TRBJ1-2
TGTGCCAGCAGTTACTCGAGGACAGATTATGGCTACACCTTC
CASSYSRTDYGYTF
>NA|TRBV5-4|13|NA|TRBJ2-2
TGTGCCAGCAGCTTAGACAGCTCCGGGGAGCTGTTTTTT
CASSLDSSGELFF
>NA|TRBV15|15|NA|TRBJ2-7
TGTGCCACCAGCCAATTCATCGGGAAGGGCTACGAGCAGTACTTC
CATSQFIGKGYEQYF
>NA|TRBV9|15|NA|TRBJ2-7
TGTGCCAGCAGCGTAGAGGCGGGAAACAGGTACGAGCAGTACTTC
CASSVEAGNRYEQYF
>NA|TRBV24-1|12|NA|TRBJ1-1
TGTGCCACCAGTGATCCGGGGACAGAAGCTTTCTTT
CATSDPGTEAFF
>NA|TRBV5-1|13|NA|TRBJ2-3
TGCGCCAGCAGTAACCCTAGCACAGATACGCAGTATTTT
CASSNPSTDTQYF
>few|TRBV2|16|TRBD2|TRBJ2-1
TGTGCCAGCAGTGGGGGTCGTAGGCTAGCGGGGTTCGTTCAGTTCTTC
CASSGGRRLAGFVQFF
>NA|TRBV28|15|NA|TRBJ2-7
TGTGCCAGCGAAGTGAGGAGCAAGGGATCGAGGGAGCAGTACTTC
CASEVRSKGSREQYF
>NA|TRBV7-6|14|NA|TRBJ1-4
TGTGCCAGCAGCCCCCCGGACGGTGGGGAAAAACTGTTTTTT
CASSPPDGGEKLFF
>once|TRBV12-3/TRBV12-4|13|NA|TRBJ1-1
TGTGCCAGCAGTTTCGGTAGTAGGACTGAAGCTTTCTTT
CASSFGSRTEAFF
>few|TRBV5-4|15|TRBD2|TRBJ2-7
TGTGCCAGCAGCCAAACGGGAGGCCAACCCTACGAGCAGTACTTC
CASSQTGGQPYEQYF
>NA|TRBV19|17|TRBD1|TRBJ2-5
TGTGCCAGTAGTATGGGAGTAACCGGGACAGGGAGGGAGACCCAGTACTTC
CASSMGVTGTGRETQYF
>NA|TRBV7-2|14|TRBD1|TRBJ1-2
TGTGCCAGCAGCGCCTACAGGGGAGAGAATGGCTACACCTTC
CASSAYRGENGYTF
>NA|TRBV7-9|13|NA|TRBJ1-2
TGTGCCAGCATCAAAGGGGACAACTATGGCTACACCTTC
CASIKGDNYGYTF
>NA|TRBV29-1|15|NA|TRBJ1-5
TGCAGCGTTGGGGAGACAGGTTCTCGTGATCAGCCCCAGCATTTT
CSVGETGSRDQPQHF
>NA|TRBV18|15|NA|TRBJ1-1
TGTGCCAGCTCACCACCCGCAGTATTGAACACTGAAGCTTTCTTT
CASSPPAVLNTEAFF
>NA|TRBV6-5|13|TRBD1|TRBJ2-4
TGTGCCAGCAGACAGGGGGGCAAAAACATTCAGTACTTC
CASRQGGKNIQYF
>NA|TRBV2|14|NA|TRBJ1-1
TGTGCCAGCAGTGTTGATGGGGGGAACACTGAAGCTTTCTTT
CASSVDGGNTEAFF
>NA|TRBV27|13|TRBD2|TRBJ2-7
TGTGCCAGCAGTTTAGAGCGGGAGGGCAGAAAGTACTTC
CASSLEREGRKYF
>NA|TRBV28|15|TRBD2|TRBJ2-5
TGTGCCAGCAGTTTTGAGGGAGGGCCGCAAGGGACCCAGTACTTC
CASSFEGGPQGTQYF
>NA|TRBV5-4|17|TRBD1|TRBJ2-7
TGTGCCAGCAGCCTACGTTCCGGGACAGGTGCAACCTACGAGCAGTACTTC
CASSLRSGTGATYEQYF
>NA|TRBV15|14|TRBD2|TRBJ2-5
TGTGCCACCAGCAGAGATGCGGGGGTGGAGACCCAGTACTTC
CATSRDAGVETQYF
>NA|TRBV30|15|NA|TRBJ2-1
TGTGCCTGGAGTCTAATAGTCAGCTCCTACAATGAGCAGTTCTTC
CAWSLIVSSYNEQFF
>NA|TRBV10-3|19|NA|TRBJ1-2
TGTGCCATCAGTGAGTGGGAGGGAGGTTTCCCTCCGGGAAACTATGGCTACACCTTC
CAISEWEGGFPPGNYGYTF
>NA|TRBV27|16|NA|TRBJ1-3
TGTGCCAGCAGCCCGGACGTCTCGATTGGGGGAAACACCATATATTTT
CASSPDVSIGGNTIYF
>NA|TRBV3-1/TRBV3-2|13|NA|TRBJ2-7
TGTGCCAGCAGCCCCCCGGGCAGGGGCGAGCAGTACTTC
CASSPPGRGEQYF